This T cell receptor beta chain was observed in a study of cytomegalovirus exposure and HLA in healthy donors. A remark on this clone: The antigen is unknown.

Study conclusions and caveats: Researchers counted around 180 TCR beta chains as cytomegalovirus-associated.

The PCR was carried out with 60 Vbeta primers and 13 Jbeta primers. Libraries were prepared by immunoSEQ multiplex PCR; TCRdb keeps only in-frame clonotypes and omits some of them. The table records some 220,000 clones, 78% of them present only once. Each donor was healthy, and each was a bone marrow donor. The V end was cut by 6 bases, the J end by 1 base, with 13 bases between. Germline-derived CDR1 and CDR2 are LNHDA and SQIVND (reference sequence). The CDR3 runs to 15 residues. The clonotype originates from a boy younger than 18 in good health and CMV-seronegative. The chain combines TRBV19 with TRBJ1-3; D is perhaps TRBD1 (5 bases). Source material: PBMCs. CDR3 DNA sequence: TGTGCCAGTAGCGACCTCGACAGTTCTGGAAACACCATATATTTT. Its protein is CASSDLDSSGNTIYF.